This TCR beta chain derives from a study of blood T cell repertoires in COVID-19. With 7 bases removed from V and 4 bases from J, the gap between germline ends came to 13 bases. This CDR3 has 13 amino acids. In the original workflow: Reference gene primer amplification gave estimated nucleated cell counts. Sequenced by immunoSEQ multiplex PCR; TCRdb stores in-frame clones only, minus some. V, J and clone size are taken as reported in that table, and D and trimming were inferred from the DNA itself. Counted here are over 20,000 clones, about 80% occurring once; the ten biggest clones make up 6.5% to 8.5%.

The sequence was obtained from a human donor in a cohort sampled during active COVID-19. The V call is TRBV12-3 or TRBV12-4, the J call TRBJ1-1, with D unclear. Sequenced input: peripheral blood. The CDR3 DNA reads TGTGCCAGCACCCCGGGCGGGTTCACTGAAGCTTTCTTT. Translation gives CASTPGGFTEAFF.